This record covers a single T cell receptor beta chain. This sample stems from a study of regulatory T cells in long-lasting Graves disease. Combining iRepertoire HTBI primers with Arm-PCR of CDR3 regions, the authors built TCR beta libraries. TCRdb passed the multiplex PCR reads through MiXCR, listing each CDR3 protein once. The data hold about 470,000 distinct CDR3 sequences, with about 15% observed a single time. Time point indicated: newly diagnosed GD, antithyroid drugs for less than 3 months. The TCR library was prepared using RNA isolated from PBMCs. Patients were enrolled at an endocrinology department in Xi'an, China. This same sample was also part of a study on T cells in Graves' hyperthyroidism and ophthalmopathy. That study reports: Separating ophthalmopathy from stable hyperthyroidism was achieved by a 13 V-J model.

The input for sequencing was peripheral blood mononuclear cells (PBMCs), taken at new diagnosis, from a patient treated with antithyroid drugs. The clonotype was recovered from a woman in her thirties with Graves disease.

As DNA, the CDR3 is TGTGCCATCAGTGGGGTTTCAGGGGAGTCCTTCTATGGCTACACCTTC. Amino acid sequence: CAISGVSGESFYGYTF. The rearrangement links TRBV10-3 to TRBJ1-2; possible D gene TRBD1, 6 bases. The CDR3 totals 16 residues. Trimming stripped 4 bases from V and 4 bases from J, with 19 bases between. Per germline, CDR1 ENHRY and CDR2 SYGVKD.